The rows below give T cell receptor beta chains drawn from one sample of a study of identical twins. TCRdb analysed the 5' RACE reads with MiXCR anew, one entry per CDR3 protein. The data contain 690,000 or so distinct CDR3 sequences, over 8.5% of them singletons. The sample was also linked to a second study, of yellow fever vaccine responses in identical twins.

The sample taken for sequencing was PBMCs. The source is a woman between 18 and 30 years old in good health. The CDR3 runs from the conserved cysteine through the conserved F or W. Fields, in order: V gene, D gene, clone size, J gene, CDR3 DNA, CDR3 protein. D genes are given only for firm matches. Expanded clones get a size class; other rows say once, few or many, or leave the size out.

TRBV15,TRBD2,.,TRBJ2-1,TGTGCCACCAGCAGAGAACGAGCGGGACTGGGTAATGAGCAGTTCTTC,CATSRERAGLGNEQFF
TRBV11-2,.,.,TRBJ2-7,TGTGCCAGCAGCTTGAGGCTAGATCGCTCCTACGAGCAGTACTTC,CASSLRLDRSYEQYF
TRBV19,TRBD1,.,TRBJ2-1,TGTGCCAGTAGTATAGTTCCAGGGGGCAACAATGAGCAGTTCTTC,CASSIVPGGNNEQFF
TRBV12-3/TRBV12-4,.,many,TRBJ2-2,TGTGCCAGCAGTTTAGCGCGCGACACCGGGGAGCTGTTTTTT,CASSLARDTGELFF
TRBV20-1,.,.,TRBJ2-3,TGCAGTGCCCTCCCCCTCAGGGACCCAGATACGCAGTATTTT,CSALPLRDPDTQYF
TRBV29-1,.,many,TRBJ2-1,TGCAGCGTTGAGGGGGAAGCTTCGAGCTCCTACAATGAGCAGTTCTTC,CSVEGEASSSYNEQFF
TRBV12-3/TRBV12-4,.,many,TRBJ1-5,TGTGCCAGCAGTTTGGGCAGGGAAGGGTATCAGCCCCAGCATTTT,CASSLGREGYQPQHF
TRBV6-1,TRBD1,few,TRBJ2-7,TGTGCCAGCAGCAATAAGGGACAGGGGGTACTATTACCTACCTACGAGCAGTACTTC,CASSNKGQGVLLPTYEQYF
TRBV7-9,TRBD1,.,TRBJ2-2,TGTGCCAGCAGCTCACTTTCGGGACAGGTGTTTGTGGGGGAGCTGTTTTTT,CASSSLSGQVFVGELFF
TRBV4-1,.,many,TRBJ2-7,TGCGCCAGCAGCCAAGAAATCAGGGGCTCCTACGAGCAGTACTTC,CASSQEIRGSYEQYF
TRBV11-2,.,many,TRBJ2-7,TGTGCCAGCAGCTTAGATCCCAGGGGCGAGCAGTACTTC,CASSLDPRGEQYF
TRBV7-8,.,few,TRBJ2-1,TGTGCCAGCAGCTTAGAGGATAGGAATGAGCAGTTCTTC,CASSLEDRNEQFF
TRBV20-1,TRBD2,.,TRBJ2-1,TGCAGTCGCCGGACTAGCGGGACCAATGAGCAGTTCTTC,CSRRTSGTNEQFF
TRBV19,.,.,TRBJ2-7,TGTGCCAGTAGGCACCCGGGAGCCTACGAGCAGTACTTC,CASRHPGAYEQYF
TRBV4-3,.,few,TRBJ2-2,TGCGCCAGCAGCCGCACGCGAGAGGGGATGGAGCTGTTTTTT,CASSRTREGMELFF
TRBV5-1,TRBD1,many,TRBJ2-2,TGCGCCAGCAGCCGGAAGATAAGACAGGGGATAAACACCGGGGAGCTGTTTTTT,CASSRKIRQGINTGELFF
TRBV5-5,TRBD1,few,TRBJ2-7,TGTGCCAGCAGCTTGGGGACAGGGATCGCCTACGAGCAGTACTTC,CASSLGTGIAYEQYF
TRBV20-1,TRBD2,.,TRBJ2-2,TGCAGTGGACCCCCCGGACTAGCGTCCGGGGAGCTGTTTTTT,CSGPPGLASGELFF
TRBV7-9,TRBD2,.,TRBJ2-1,TGTGCCAGCAGCCCGTTGCTGGCGGGAGGGCCCTACAATGAGCAGTTCTTC,CASSPLLAGGPYNEQFF
TRBV7-9,.,many,TRBJ2-7,TGTGCCAGCAGCCGAAGCGGGTCCTGGGAGCAGTACTTC,CASSRSGSWEQYF
TRBV6-1,.,once,TRBJ2-7,TGTGCCAGTGATATCCGGGCGACAGGGAGGGTCAGAGAGCAGTACTTC,CASDIRATGRVREQYF
TRBV7-9,.,.,TRBJ2-1,TGTGCCAGCAGCATCCACCGGGGTCGAGCCAATGAGCAGTTCTTC,CASSIHRGRANEQFF
TRBV29-1,.,.,TRBJ1-2,TGCAGCGCCGTAGCACTGTGGAACTATGGCTACACCTTC,CSAVALWNYGYTF
TRBV7-9,.,few,TRBJ2-7,TGTGCCAGCAGCTTAGATGGGGACCACGAGCAGTACTTC,CASSLDGDHEQYF
TRBV7-2,TRBD2,.,TRBJ2-2,TGTGCCAGCAGCTTAGAGAGCGGGAGATACACCGGGGAGCTGTTTTTT,CASSLESGRYTGELFF
TRBV20-1,TRBD2,few,TRBJ2-1,TGCAGTGCTAGAGTCGCGGGACTAGCGGGAAATCCAACCCTCTCCTACAATGAGCAGTTCTTC,CSARVAGLAGNPTLSYNEQFF
TRBV4-2,TRBD2,many,TRBJ2-1,TGTGCCAGCAGCCAAGGGCTAGCGGGAGGGTATGAGCAGTTCTTC,CASSQGLAGGYEQFF
TRBV29-1,.,.,TRBJ2-5,TGCAGCGTTGAGGAGGGTAAGGTGGTGGAGACCCAGTACTTC,CSVEEGKVVETQYF
TRBV11-2,.,.,TRBJ2-3,TGTGCCAGCAGCCCTACCGCTAGACTAGGGAGCACAGATACGCAGTATTTT,CASSPTARLGSTDTQYF
TRBV24-1,.,.,TRBJ2-4,TGTGCCACCAGCCCCAAGGGGGGGAAAAACATTCAGTACTTC,CATSPKGGKNIQYF
TRBV6-1,.,.,TRBJ2-7,TGTGCCACCTCCCCCTTCGGACCCGACTCCTACGAGCAGTACTTC,CATSPFGPDSYEQYF
TRBV5-1,.,.,TRBJ2-6,TGCGCCAGCAGCGATGACGGTTCTGGGGCCAACGTCCTGACTTTC,CASSDDGSGANVLTF
TRBV19,.,.,TRBJ2-2,TGTGCCAGTAGGACAGATACGAACACCGGGGAGCTGTTTTTT,CASRTDTNTGELFF
TRBV5-1,.,few,TRBJ2-5,TGCGCCAGCAGCTCGGCGGGGTCAGAGACCCAGTACTTC,CASSSAGSETQYF
TRBV2,.,.,TRBJ1-4,TGTGCCAGCAGTCCACACCAAGTGGGTGAAAAACTGTTTTTT,CASSPHQVGEKLFF
TRBV20-1,TRBD1,few,TRBJ2-3,TGCAGTGCTAGGAGGACAGGGGGAATCACAGATACGCAGTATTTT,CSARRTGGITDTQYF
TRBV5-6,.,.,TRBJ1-1,TGTGCCAGCAGCGTGGCTGGGTCGGTCACTGAAGCTTTCTTT,CASSVAGSVTEAFF
TRBV11-2,TRBD1,.,TRBJ2-3,TGTGCCAGCAGCTTAGTGGGACAGGGGGGTCCAGATACGCAGTATTTT,CASSLVGQGGPDTQYF
TRBV4-3,.,.,TRBJ2-1,TGCGCCAGCAGCCAAGTGCGGGACGGGGATGAGCAGTTCTTC,CASSQVRDGDEQFF
TRBV27,.,few,TRBJ1-2,TGTGCCAGCAGTTTATCGCGGAACTATGGCTACACCTTC,CASSLSRNYGYTF
TRBV6-5,.,few,TRBJ2-3,TGTGCCAGCAGTTTCCCAGCGCAGTATTTT,CASSFPAQYF
TRBV7-9,TRBD1,.,TRBJ2-7,TGTGCCAGCAGCTTAGGGACAGGGGGCTCCGAGCAGTACTTC,CASSLGTGGSEQYF
TRBV29-1,.,.,TRBJ1-1,TGCAGCGTGGGGGACACTGAAGCTTTCTTT,CSVGDTEAFF
TRBV27,.,.,TRBJ2-7,TGTGCCAGCAGCCCCGCGGGGCACCTACGAGAGCAGTACTTC,CASSPAGHLREQYF
TRBV7-8,.,.,TRBJ2-7,TGTGCCAGCAGCTTAGCATTAGACTTCTCCTACGAGCAGTACTTC,CASSLALDFSYEQYF
TRBV5-1,.,few,TRBJ2-4,TGCGCCAGCAGCTTGGAGGGGGGCTGGACCAAAAACATTCAGTACTTC,CASSLEGGWTKNIQYF
TRBV18,TRBD1,.,TRBJ2-4,TGTGCCAGCTCACCTCTTGAAGGACAGGGTGAAAACATTCAGTACTTC,CASSPLEGQGENIQYF
TRBV19,.,.,TRBJ2-4,TGTGCCAGTACCGATCAGGGGAACTTAAACATTCAGTACTTC,CASTDQGNLNIQYF
TRBV5-1,TRBD1,.,TRBJ2-7,TGCGCCAGCAGCTTTCAGGGGGAACAGGGAAAGAGCTCCTACGAGCAGTACTTC,CASSFQGEQGKSSYEQYF
TRBV5-6,TRBD1,.,TRBJ2-1,TGTGCCAGCAGCTTGTGGGACAGACCCTTGGATGAGCAGTTCTTC,CASSLWDRPLDEQFF
TRBV25-1,TRBD2,few,TRBJ2-1,TGTGCCAGCAGTGAATTTAGGGGAGGAGCGGGAGTGTCCTACAATGAGCAGTTCTTC,CASSEFRGGAGVSYNEQFF
TRBV21-1,.,once,TRBJ2-1,TGTGCCAGCAGCAATCGACTAGCGGGAGATAGGAATGAGCAGTTCTTC,CASSNRLAGDRNEQFF
TRBV12-3/TRBV12-4,.,many,TRBJ1-5,TGTGCCAGCAGTTTCATAGAGGGGTATCAGCCCCAGCATTTT,CASSFIEGYQPQHF
TRBV11-2,.,few,TRBJ2-1,TGTGCCAGCAGCCCCGTGAGGGGGGGCGGCAATGAGCAGTTCTTC,CASSPVRGGGNEQFF
TRBV18,.,.,TRBJ2-7,TGTGCCAGCTCACCACTACAGGGTAACTACGAGCAGTACTTC,CASSPLQGNYEQYF